The clone carrying this T cell receptor (beta chain) turned up a few times. Antigen unknown. These data are taken from a study of radiation and T cells in renal cell carcinoma. Overall study context: Nephrectomy followed 15 Gy stereotactic body radiation by 4 weeks.

Only in-frame clones appear in the TCRdb table, and some are missing; sequencing was by immunoSEQ multiplex PCR. This sample has more than 95,000 clones, with around 83% found just once. The V gene end was trimmed by 7 bases and the J gene end by 4 bases; junction bases not matched to a gene: 6. This CDR3 is 13 amino acids long. Germline V CDR1 and CDR2: SGHRS, YFSETQ. As for time point: baseline pretreatment blood. Treatment in this sample: 15 Gy SBRT to primary tumor, nephrectomy 4 weeks later. Blood was sampled at baseline, 2 weeks and 4 weeks after SBRT. Whole-study results and caveats: Pretreatment tumor biopsies were lacking, so baseline clonotypes are unknown. Top tumor clonotypes rose in blood 2 weeks post-radiation, then contracted.

The chain recombines TRBV5-1 with TRBJ1-2; TRBD1 matches 8 bases. The TCR originated in a woman in her sixties or seventies with renal cell carcinoma. Sample: blood, taken from a patient whose treatment included radiotherapy and nephrectomy. CDR3 loop: CASRQGTFYGYTF. As DNA, the CDR3 is TGCGCCAGCCGACAGGGGACCTTCTATGGCTACACCTTC.